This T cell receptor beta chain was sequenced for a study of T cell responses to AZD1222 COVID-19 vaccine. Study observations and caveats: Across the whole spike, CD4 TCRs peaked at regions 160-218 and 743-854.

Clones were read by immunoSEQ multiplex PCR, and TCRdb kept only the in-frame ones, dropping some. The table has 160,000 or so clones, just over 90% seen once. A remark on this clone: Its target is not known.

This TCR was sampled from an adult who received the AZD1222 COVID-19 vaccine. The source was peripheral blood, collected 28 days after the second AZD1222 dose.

The CDR3 loop reads CASSFRETTQPQHF. Here the CDR3 DNA reads TGTGCCAGCAGCTTTCGAGAAACGACTCAGCCCCAGCATTTT. The chain combines TRBV5-5 with TRBJ1-5, with unresolved D. Trimming stripped 2 bases from V and 6 bases from J, with 12 bases between. The CDR3 extends over 14 amino acids. Germline CDR1 reads SGHKS; CDR2 reads YYEKEE (reference sequence).